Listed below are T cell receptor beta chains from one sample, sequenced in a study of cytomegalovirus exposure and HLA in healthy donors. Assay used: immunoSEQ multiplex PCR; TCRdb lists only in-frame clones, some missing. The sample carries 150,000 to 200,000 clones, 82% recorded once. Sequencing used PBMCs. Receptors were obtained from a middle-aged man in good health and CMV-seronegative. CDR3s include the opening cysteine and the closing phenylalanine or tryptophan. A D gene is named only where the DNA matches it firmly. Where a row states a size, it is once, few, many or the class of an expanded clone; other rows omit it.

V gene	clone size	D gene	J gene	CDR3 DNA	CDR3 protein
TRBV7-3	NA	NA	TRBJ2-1	TGTGCCAGCAGCTTAAGTTCTAGCCCAATTTACAATGAGCAGTTCTTC	CASSLSSSPIYNEQFF
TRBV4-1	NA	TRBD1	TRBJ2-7	TGCGCCAGCAGCCCCTTGGGACAGGGGAACTACGAGCAGTACTTC	CASSPLGQGNYEQYF
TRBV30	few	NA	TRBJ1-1	TGTGCCTGGCGGGTGAACACTGAAGCTTTCTTT	CAWRVNTEAFF
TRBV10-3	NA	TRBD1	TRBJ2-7	TGTGCCATCAGTGATCCCGCAGGGGGAAGGGACGAGCAGTACTTC	CAISDPAGGRDEQYF
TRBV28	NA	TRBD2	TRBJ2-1	TGTGCCAGCAGTCCCCGGGCTAGCGGGAGAAGGGAGCAGTTCTTC	CASSPRASGRREQFF
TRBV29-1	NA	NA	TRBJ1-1	TGCAGCGCATTCCAGGGGTCTCTGAACACTGAAGCTTTCTTT	CSAFQGSLNTEAFF
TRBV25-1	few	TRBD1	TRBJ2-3	TGTGCCAGCAGTGCCCTACAGGGGGCGATTACAGATACGCAGTATTTT	CASSALQGAITDTQYF
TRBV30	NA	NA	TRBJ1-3	TGTGCCTGGAGTACAGGAGCCTCTGGAAACACCATATATTTT	CAWSTGASGNTIYF
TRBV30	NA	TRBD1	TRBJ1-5	TGTGCCTGGAGGGACAGGAATAGCAATCAGCCCCAGCATTTT	CAWRDRNSNQPQHF
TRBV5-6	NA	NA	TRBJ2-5	TGTGCCAGCAGCCCCCCTTCCTCGGGCCAAGAGACCCAGTACTTC	CASSPPSSGQETQYF
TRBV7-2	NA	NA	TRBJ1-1	TGTGCCAGCAGCTTATCTCCAGCGGCTTCTGAAGCTTTCTTT	CASSLSPAASEAFF
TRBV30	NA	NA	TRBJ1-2	TGTGCCTGGGGGGAGGGTTGGGGTGGCTACACCTTC	CAWGEGWGGYTF
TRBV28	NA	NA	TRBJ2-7	TGTGCCAGCAGTATGCCGCAGGGTATGGACGAGCAGTACTTC	CASSMPQGMDEQYF
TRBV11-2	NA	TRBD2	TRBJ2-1	TGTGCCAGCAGCTTAACGTTAAGCGGGGGGGCCGTGGGTGAGCAGTTCTTC	CASSLTLSGGAVGEQFF
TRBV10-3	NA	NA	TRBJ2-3	TGTGCCATCAGTGAGGGGTCTAGCGTGGTCACAGATACGCAGTATTTT	CAISEGSSVVTDTQYF
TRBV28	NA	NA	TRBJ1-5	TGTGCCAGCAGTTTAGGGACACATAGCAATCAGCCCCAGCATTTT	CASSLGTHSNQPQHF
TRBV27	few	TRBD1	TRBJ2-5	TGTGCCAGCAGTCCTGGACAGGGGATGGGGACCCAGTACTTC	CASSPGQGMGTQYF
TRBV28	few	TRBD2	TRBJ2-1	TGTGCCAGCAGTTTGGGTAGCGGGAGGGCGCGGGAGCAGTTCTTC	CASSLGSGRAREQFF
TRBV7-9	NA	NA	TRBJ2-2	TGTGCCAGCAGCTTAACAACCGGGGAGCTGTTTTTT	CASSLTTGELFF
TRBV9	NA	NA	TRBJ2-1	TGTGCCAGCAGCGTAGAGGTGGCTAGCTTCGGCAATGAGCAGTTCTTC	CASSVEVASFGNEQFF
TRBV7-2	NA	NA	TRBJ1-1	TGTGCCAGCAGCTTAGTAGAAGGGGCCCGGAACACTGAAGCTTTCTTT	CASSLVEGARNTEAFF
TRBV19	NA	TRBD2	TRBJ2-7	TGTGCCAGCAGGACTAGCGGGGGTTACGAGCAGTACTTC	CASRTSGGYEQYF
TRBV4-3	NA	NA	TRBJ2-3	TGCGCCAGCAGCCAAGATATCAGGGTGTTGGGCACAGATACGCAGTATTTT	CASSQDIRVLGTDTQYF
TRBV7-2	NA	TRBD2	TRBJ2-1	TGTGCCAGCAGCCCACGGACTAGCCCCGTGTTCTTC	CASSPRTSPVFF
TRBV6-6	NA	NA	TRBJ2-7	TGTGCCAGCACCCCAAACGGGACTCCCGCTGGATGGTACTTC	CASTPNGTPAGWYF
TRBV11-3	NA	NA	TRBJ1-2	TGTGCCAGCAGCCCGTACAGGGATAAAAAAAGCTACACCTTC	CASSPYRDKKSYTF
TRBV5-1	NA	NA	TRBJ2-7	TGCGCCAGCAGCCCCCGGGACATCTACGAGCAGTACTTC	CASSPRDIYEQYF
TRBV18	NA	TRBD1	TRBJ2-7	TGTGCCAGCTCACCTCCGGGACAGGGGATCCACGAGCAGTACTTC	CASSPPGQGIHEQYF
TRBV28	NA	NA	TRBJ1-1	TGTGCCAGCAGTTTGATTACAGGGCCTAACACTGAAGCTTTCTTT	CASSLITGPNTEAFF
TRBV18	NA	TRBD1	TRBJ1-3	TGTGCCAGCTCACCACCGGGACAGGGGCACGGAAACACCATATATTTT	CASSPPGQGHGNTIYF
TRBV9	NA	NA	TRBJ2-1	TGTGCCAGCAGCGTAGTACTAGCCGAGGTTACTGAGCAGTTCTTC	CASSVVLAEVTEQFF
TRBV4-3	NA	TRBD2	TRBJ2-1	TGCGCCAGCAGCCAGCGGGACTATAGCTCCTACAATGAGCAGTTCTTC	CASSQRDYSSYNEQFF
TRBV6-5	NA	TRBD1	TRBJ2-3	TGTGCCAGCAGGTATCAGGGGGCTGCAGATACGCAGTATTTT	CASRYQGAADTQYF
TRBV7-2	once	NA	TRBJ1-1	TGTGCCAGCAGCTTTACAGAGAACACTGAAGCTTTCTTT	CASSFTENTEAFF
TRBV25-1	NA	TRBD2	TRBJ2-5	TGTGCCAGCAGTCCCCCGCTAGCGGGGCACCAAGAGACCCAGTACTTC	CASSPPLAGHQETQYF
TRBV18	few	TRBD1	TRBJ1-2	TGTGCCAGCTCACCCACACCACAGGGGGACTATGGCTACACCTTC	CASSPTPQGDYGYTF
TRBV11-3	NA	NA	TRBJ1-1	TGTGCCAGCAGCTTAGTCGTTTCCGGGTTCACTGAAGCTTTCTTT	CASSLVVSGFTEAFF
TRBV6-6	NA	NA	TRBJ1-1	TGTGCCAGCAGTTCAGGGAAGGCGGGAAACACTGAAGCTTTCTTT	CASSSGKAGNTEAFF
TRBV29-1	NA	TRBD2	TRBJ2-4	TGCAGCGTTGTGGGGACTATGTATGGCATTCAGTACTTC	CSVVGTMYGIQYF
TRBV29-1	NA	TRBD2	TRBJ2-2	TGCAGCGTTGAGAGCGGGACGAACACCGGGGAGCTGTTTTTT	CSVESGTNTGELFF
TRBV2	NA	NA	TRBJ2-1	TGTGCCAGCAGTGAAGAGGTTAGCGTCTTCAATGAGCAGTTCTTC	CASSEEVSVFNEQFF
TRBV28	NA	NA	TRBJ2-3	TGTGCCAGCAGTTTATCAGGGGGGAACACAGATACGCAGTATTTT	CASSLSGGNTDTQYF
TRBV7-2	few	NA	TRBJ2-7	TGTGCCAGCAGCCAGGAGCAGCGGTTGAGGGAGCAGTACTTC	CASSQEQRLREQYF
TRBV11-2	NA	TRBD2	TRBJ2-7	TGTGCCAGCAGCGCAGTAGCGGGGTTAGGGGAGCAGTACTTC	CASSAVAGLGEQYF
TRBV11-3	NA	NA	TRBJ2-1	TGTGCCAGCAGCCCCAGGGCCTACAATGAGCAGTTCTTC	CASSPRAYNEQFF
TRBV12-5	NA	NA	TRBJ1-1	TGTGCTAGTGGTCCGGACACGTTGAACACTGAAGCTTTCTTT	CASGPDTLNTEAFF
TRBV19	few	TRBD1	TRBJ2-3	TGTGCCAGTGACAGGGGTGGAGATACGCAGTATTTT	CASDRGGDTQYF
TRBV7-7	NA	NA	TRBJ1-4	TGTGCTAGCAGCTTAGGTCCAGGGACTAATGAAAAACTGTTTTTT	CASSLGPGTNEKLFF
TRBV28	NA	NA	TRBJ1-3	TGTGCCAGCAGCAACAGGTTATCTGGAAACACCATATATTTT	CASSNRLSGNTIYF